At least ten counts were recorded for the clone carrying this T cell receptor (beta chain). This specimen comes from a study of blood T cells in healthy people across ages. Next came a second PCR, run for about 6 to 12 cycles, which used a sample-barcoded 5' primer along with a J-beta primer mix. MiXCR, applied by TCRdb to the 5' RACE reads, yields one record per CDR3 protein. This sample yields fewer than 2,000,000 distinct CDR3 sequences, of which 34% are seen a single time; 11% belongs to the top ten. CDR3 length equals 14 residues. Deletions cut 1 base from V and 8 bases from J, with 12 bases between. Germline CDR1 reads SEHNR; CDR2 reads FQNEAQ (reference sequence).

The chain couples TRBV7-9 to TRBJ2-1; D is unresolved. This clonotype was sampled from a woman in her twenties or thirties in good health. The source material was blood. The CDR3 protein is CASSLDTTIDEQFF. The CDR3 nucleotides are TGTGCCAGCAGCTTAGATACTACAATAGATGAGCAGTTCTTC. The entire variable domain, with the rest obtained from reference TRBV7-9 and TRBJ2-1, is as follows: DTGVSQNPRHKITKRGQNVTFRCDPISEHNRLYWYRQTLGQGPEFLTYFQNEAQLEKSRLLSDRFSAERPKGSFSTLEIQRTEQGDSAMYLCASSLDTTIDEQFFGPGTRLTVL.